A single sample is the source of the 20 T cell receptor beta chains below, sequenced in a study of blood T cell repertoires in COVID-19. Method: immunoSEQ multiplex PCR; TCRdb's copy keeps in-frame clones and lacks some. The repertoire holds 30,000 to 45,000 clones, with approximately 90% as singletons. Sequencing was performed on peripheral blood. All receptors come from a human donor in a cohort sampled during active COVID-19.

The chain links TRBV20-1 to TRBJ2-7; 9 bases fit TRBD2. With 3 bases clipped from V and 4 bases from J, the junction kept 7 bases outside the gene matches. The CDR3 consists of 14 residues. Germline assignment: CDR1 DFQATT and CDR2 SNEGSKA (reference sequence). This CDR3 reads CSASVAGVGYEQYF. CDR3 bases: TGCAGTGCTAGTGTAGCGGGAGTCGGGTACGAGCAGTACTTC.

The chain combines TRBV5-1 with TRBJ1-4; D gene unclear. The V gene's germline CDR1 is SGHRS and CDR2 YFSETQ. The ends were cut back, 0 bases at V and 5 bases at J, with 14 bases in the middle. The CDR3 extends over 16 amino acids. The CDR3: CASSLVGKGGNEKLFF. The CDR3 DNA is TGCGCCAGCAGCTTGGTAGGGAAAGGAGGGAATGAAAAACTGTTTTTT.

This clone came up a few times. The chain uses TRBV6-5 and TRBJ1-2, with TRBD1 as a possible D gene (6 bases). V was clipped by 5 bases and J by 8 bases, with 12 bases between them. Germline CDR1 is MNHEY and CDR2 is SVGAGI. CDR3 size: 12 residues. CDR3 sequence (DNA): TGTGCCAGCAGTCCCCACAGGGAAGGCTACACCTTC. Translation: CASSPHREGYTF.

V and J are TRBV25-1 and TRBJ2-5; TRBD2 matches at 8 bases. The CDR3 consists of 15 residues. Per the germline V gene, CDR1 is MGHDK and CDR2 is SYGVNS. Trimming cost V 7 bases and J 2 bases; bases outside gene matches: 9. As DNA, the CDR3 is TGTGCCAGCACCCCCCCAGAGCGGGGGCAAGAGACCCAGTACTTC. It specifies CASTPPERGQETQYF.

J is TRBJ1-2 and V is TRBV6-5; no definite D call. V gave up 6 bases and J gave up 4 bases, with 18 bases separating them. The CDR3 loop spans 15 amino acids. CDR1 and CDR2 from the germline V gene are MNHEY and SVGAGI. CDR3 coding DNA: TGTGCCAGCAGGGATTGGGCGGAAGGACTCTATGGCTACACCTTC. Protein sequence: CASRDWAEGLYGYTF.

In nucleotides, the CDR3 is TGTGCCAGCAGCACCCGTCCAGGCCTTGGGACTAATGGGGGGGAGCAGTACTTC. Its translation: CASSTRPGLGTNGGEQYF. V usage is TRBV7-2 and J usage is TRBJ2-7, with 7 bases that match TRBD2. V trimming: 5 bases; J trimming: 7 bases; junction bases outside the gene matches: 23. The CDR3 runs 18 residues. Germline CDR1 and CDR2: SGHTA and FQGNSA.

The table lists this clone with a count of one. Germline and junction disagree at one end, which may indicate a read error. The V gene is TRBV4-3, the J gene TRBJ2-7; a possible D gene is TRBD2 (6 bases). CDR1 and CDR2 (germline): LGHNA, YSLEER. CDR3 length: 15 amino acids. The CDR3 protein is CASSQGSGLAYEQYF. The CDR3 DNA reads as TGCGCCAGCAGTCAAGGTAGCGGCTTAGCATACGAGCAGTACTTC.

The V gene is TRBV7-2, the J gene TRBJ2-3, with TRBD2 as a possible D gene (6 bases). The CDR3 is made up of 15 amino acids. CDR1 is SGHTA and CDR2 is FQGNSA in the germline V gene. V lost 0 bases and J 8 bases, leaving 15 bases between the germline ends. The CDR3 loop is CASSLATSLGGTQYF. Here the CDR3 DNA reads TGTGCCAGCAGCTTAGCAACTAGCCTGGGGGGTACGCAGTATTTT.

The V and J genes are TRBV16 and TRBJ2-1, with unresolved D. V lost 0 bases and J lost 4, with 7 bases in between. The length of the CDR3 is 14 residues. The V gene's germline CDR1 is KGHSY and CDR2 FQNENV. CDR3 loop: CASSQSVAYNEQFF. The DNA for the CDR3 is TGTGCCAGCAGCCAATCGGTAGCTTACAATGAGCAGTTCTTC.

This clone showed up just once. The gene calls are TRBV5-1 and TRBJ1-3, with D perhaps TRBD1 (5 bases). There are 15 residues in the CDR3. V lost 0 bases, J lost 2 bases, and 9 bases lay in between. In germline, CDR1 is SGHRS, CDR2 YFSETQ. The CDR3: CASSLAEGAGNTIYF. The CDR3 region has the DNA TGCGCCAGCAGCTTGGCCGAAGGGGCTGGAAACACCATATATTTT.

This chain connects TRBV5-3 to TRBJ1-2; no firm D call. TRBV5-3 belongs to the ORF category, with a function that is uncertain. V was clipped by 1 base and J by 4 bases, with 17 bases between them. The CDR3 runs 16 residues. The CDR3 here is CARSLRCDVGCYGYTF. As DNA, the CDR3 is TGTGCCAGAAGCTTGAGGTGCGATGTGGGCTGCTATGGCTACACCTTC.

The CDR3 bases are TGTGCCAGCAGTGAAGCGACTGGACTAGCGGGGGCCCTGAGCTCCTACAATGAGCAGTTCTTC. It is translated as CASSEATGLAGALSSYNEQFF. The chain carries TRBV6-1 and TRBJ2-1, with 13 positions matching TRBD2. Per germline, CDR1 MNHNS and CDR2 SASEGT. The ends lost 0 bases at V and 0 bases at J; junction bases unmatched: 11. The CDR3 has 21 residues.

The V call is TRBV10-3, the J call TRBJ2-3, with 13 positions matching TRBD2. There are 16 residues in the CDR3. V shed 3 bases and J 4 bases; nucleotides not matched to a gene: 4. CDR1 is ENHRY and CDR2 is SYGVKD in the germline V gene. CDR3 amino acids: CAISDRTSGSADTQYF. CDR3 bases: TGTGCCATCAGTGATCGGACTAGCGGGAGTGCAGATACGCAGTATTTT.

The CDR3 DNA is TGTGCCATCAGTGACCCGACAGGGTTAGGAAACACCATATATTTT. This translates into CAISDPTGLGNTIYF. The rearrangement uses TRBV10-3 and TRBJ1-3, with TRBD1 matching 7 bases. CDR3 size: 15 residues. In germline, CDR1 is ENHRY, CDR2 SYGVKD. J lost 4 bases, V lost 3 bases, and 6 bases had no gene match.

The chain uses TRBV30 and TRBJ1-2, with TRBD1 as a possible D gene (6 bases). CDR3 size: 14 residues. CDR1 and CDR2 from the germline V gene are GTSNPN and SVGIG (reference sequence). V lost 4 bases and J lost 2, with 14 bases in between. The CDR3 DNA reads TGTGCCTGGACAGGCAGGGGCCCCAACTATGGCTACACCTTC. This codes for CAWTGRGPNYGYTF.

The rearrangement links TRBV5-1 to TRBJ2-3; TRBD1 aligns across 7 bases. This CDR3 is built from 11 residues. J lost 12 bases, V lost 0 bases, and 1 base had no gene match. The germline V gene encodes CDR1 SGHRS and CDR2 YFSETQ. CDR3 in amino acids: CASSLEGAQYF. The CDR3, as DNA: TGCGCCAGCAGCTTGGAGGGGGCACAGTATTTT.

In its sample, this clone was seen a few times. The chain links TRBV4-3 to TRBJ2-3; the match to TRBD1 covers 11 bases. The CDR3 consists of 18 residues. V shed 0 bases, J shed 7 bases, and the junction held 12 bases outside the gene matches. CDR1 and CDR2 from the germline V gene are LGHNA and YSLEER. CDR3 DNA sequence: TGCGCCAGCAGCCAAGATGGTGTGGGACAGGGGGTCGTGAATACGCAGTATTTT. This translates into CASSQDGVGQGVVNTQYF.

V usage is TRBV5-3 and J usage is TRBJ2-5; TRBD1 is a possible D gene (5 bases). TRBV5-3 is an ORF for which the function is uncertain. V dropped 9 bases and J dropped 2 bases, with 14 bases sitting between them. The CDR3 is 13 residues long. As DNA, the CDR3 is TGTGCCAATACACAGGAACAGCAAGAGACCCAGTACTTC. Its translation is CANTQEQQETQYF.

This clone was counted only a few times. V and J are TRBV6-1 and TRBJ2-7; the D gene is possibly TRBD2 (5 bases). The CDR3 length is 17 residues. The ends were cut back, 2 bases at V and 5 bases at J, with 22 bases in the middle. Germline values: CDR1 MNHNS, CDR2 SASEGT. This chain's CDR3 is CASSEIGIRLDSDEQYF. For the CDR3, the DNA is TGTGCCAGCAGTGAAATAGGCATAAGGTTGGACTCGGACGAGCAGTACTTC.

V gene TRBV28 combines with J gene TRBJ2-7, with 9 bases aligning to TRBD1. The V segment lost 6 bases and the J segment 0 bases; nucleotides outside the gene matches: 9. The length of the CDR3 is 16 residues. CDR1 is MDHEN, CDR2 SYDVKM, per germline. The CDR3 spells CASRRTRTGDSYEQYF. The CDR3 nucleotides read TGTGCCAGCAGACGGACCAGGACAGGGGACTCCTACGAGCAGTACTTC.